These 10 T cell receptor beta chains were all obtained from the same sample, sequenced in a study of cytomegalovirus exposure and HLA in healthy donors. This PCR relied on a set of 60 Vbeta primers and 13 Jbeta primers. Profiling relied on immunoSEQ multiplex PCR, and the TCRdb table lists in-frame clones only, not all of them. The table shows 160,000 or so clones, with about two thirds occurring only once. Sample: PBMCs. The receptors stem from a human donor in good health.

The V call is TRBV27, the J call TRBJ2-7; D possibly corresponds to TRBD1 (6 bases). The CDR3 consists of 15 residues. V dropped 5 bases and J dropped 0 bases, with 14 bases sitting between them. CDR1 is MNHEY, CDR2 SMNVEV, per germline (reference sequence). The CDR3 protein is CASSPSGDPSYEQYF. The DNA for the CDR3 is TGTGCCAGCAGTCCATCAGGGGATCCCTCCTACGAGCAGTACTTC.

The chain recombines TRBV7-8 with TRBJ1-1; tentative D call: TRBD1 (5 bases). Trimming left V 5 bases short and J 1 base short, with 11 bases between. The V gene's germline CDR1 is SGHVS and CDR2 FQNEAQ. The CDR3 is made up of 14 amino acids. The CDR3 DNA is TGTGCCAGCAGCCCGAGACAGCCGAACACTGAAGCTTTCTTT. Its translation is CASSPRQPNTEAFF.

In this sample, this clone turned up a few times. V usage is TRBV5-1 and J usage is TRBJ2-3; 14 positions agree with TRBD2. CDR1 and CDR2 from the germline V gene are SGHRS and YFSETQ. The CDR3 runs 16 residues. With 4 bases clipped from V and 10 bases from J, the junction kept 11 bases outside the gene matches. For the CDR3, the DNA is TGCGCCAGCAGCACCGGGACTAGCGGGGGATTCAAGGCGCAGTATTTT. It codes for CASSTGTSGGFKAQYF.

A few counts support this clone. The chain joins TRBV4-1 to TRBJ2-5; maybe TRBD2 (5 bases). This CDR3 region has 16 residues. The V end was cut by 0 bases, the J end by 1 base, with 12 bases between. The germline CDR1 and CDR2 sequences are MGHRA and YSYEKL. CDR3 amino acids: CASSQDFVRGQETQYF. The CDR3 DNA sequence: TGCGCCAGCAGCCAAGATTTCGTCCGGGGCCAAGAGACCCAGTACTTC.

V gene TRBV5-4 combines with J gene TRBJ2-7; 10 bases fit TRBD1. V lost 10 bases and J lost 0; bases outside the gene matches: 4. Germline-derived CDR1 and CDR2 are SGHNT and YYREEE (reference sequence). The CDR3 contains 13 residues. CDR3 residues: CAARDRGSYEQYF. DNA of the CDR3: TGTGCCGCCCGGGACAGGGGCTCCTACGAGCAGTACTTC.

This clone appeared once. The rearrangement links TRBV6-6 to TRBJ2-5, with TRBD1 as a possible D gene (5 bases). V was cut by 8 bases and J by 2 bases, with 15 bases left in between. The CDR3 is 14 amino acids. Germline CDR1 and CDR2: MNHNY and SVGAGI (reference sequence). CDR3 amino acids: CASEERRTQETQYF. CDR3 coding DNA: TGTGCCAGCGAGGAACGAAGGACACAAGAGACCCAGTACTTC.

The chain is built from TRBV2 and TRBJ1-1; 9 bases match TRBD1. The CDR3 has 15 residues. J gave up 2 bases and V 4 bases, and 5 bases lay outside the gene matches. Germline CDR1 is SNHLY and CDR2 is FYNNEI. The CDR3 DNA reads TGTGCCAGCAGTGCCTGGACAGGGGAAAACACTGAAGCTTTCTTT. It specifies CASSAWTGENTEAFF.

The rearrangement links TRBV27 to TRBJ2-3; TRBD2 agrees at 13 bases. With V trimmed by 4 bases and J by 4 bases, 5 bases remained unmatched. In germline, CDR1 is MNHEY, CDR2 SMNVEV (reference sequence). This CDR3 region has 16 residues. The CDR3 reads CASSSRTSGGADTQYF. CDR3 sequence (DNA): TGTGCCAGCAGTTCCCGGACTAGCGGGGGAGCAGATACGCAGTATTTT.

The gene calls are TRBV15 and TRBJ2-3; no firm D call. Looked up from germline, CDR1 is LNHNV and CDR2 is YYDKDF (reference sequence). V gave up 3 bases and J gave up 2 bases, with 9 bases separating them. There are 14 residues in the CDR3. The CDR3 nucleotides are TGTGCCACCAGCAGGACCGCGGACACAGATACGCAGTATTTT. Protein sequence: CATSRTADTDTQYF.

The V and J genes are TRBV19 and TRBJ2-7, with TRBD2 identical over 7 bases. CDR3 length equals 14 residues. Germline V gene lookup returns CDR1 LNHDA and CDR2 SQIVND (reference sequence). The ends lost 2 bases at V and 6 bases at J; junction bases unmatched: 7. CDR3 DNA: TGTGCCAGTAGTATACCCCCTCCGGGGGGCGAGCAGTACTTC. It encodes CASSIPPPGGEQYF.